This T cell receptor beta chain was found in a study of preoperative IRX-2 immunotherapy in early breast cancer. Documented treatment: preoperative locoregional IRX-2 cytokine immunotherapy. Samples came from a phase Ib trial of preoperative locoregional IRX-2 cytokine immunotherapy. After removal of 3 bases from V and 6 bases from J, the junction contained 8 bases not matched to a gene. CDR3 length: 16 amino acids. Germline CDR1 and CDR2: MDHEN and SYDVKM. Profiled with immunoSEQ multiplex PCR; TCRdb holds only in-frame clones, not every one. Found here are roughly 99,000 clones, 86% of them singletons; the top ten hold around 2%.

The genes are TRBV28 and TRBJ1-5; 10 bases fit TRBD1. The source is a human donor with breast cancer. Sequenced here: tumor tissue, sampled after IRX-2 immunotherapy. The CDR3 sequence: CASSFSGQGVFQPQHF. The CDR3 DNA follows: TGTGCCAGCAGTTTCTCTGGACAGGGGGTGTTTCAGCCCCAGCATTTT.